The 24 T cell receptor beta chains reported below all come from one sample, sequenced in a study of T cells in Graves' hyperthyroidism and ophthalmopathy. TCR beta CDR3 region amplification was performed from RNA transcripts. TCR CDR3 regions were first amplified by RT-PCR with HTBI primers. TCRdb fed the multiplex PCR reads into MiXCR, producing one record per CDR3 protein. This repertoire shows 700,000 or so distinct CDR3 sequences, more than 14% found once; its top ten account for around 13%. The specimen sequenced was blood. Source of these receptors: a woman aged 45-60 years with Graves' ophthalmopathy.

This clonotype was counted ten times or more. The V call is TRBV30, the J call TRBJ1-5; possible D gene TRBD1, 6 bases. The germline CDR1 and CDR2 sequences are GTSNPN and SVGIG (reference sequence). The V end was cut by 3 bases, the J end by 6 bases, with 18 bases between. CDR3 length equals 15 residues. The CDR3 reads CAWSHGTARGQPQHF. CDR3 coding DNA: TGTGCCTGGAGCCACGGCACGGCCAGGGGTCAGCCCCAGCATTTT.

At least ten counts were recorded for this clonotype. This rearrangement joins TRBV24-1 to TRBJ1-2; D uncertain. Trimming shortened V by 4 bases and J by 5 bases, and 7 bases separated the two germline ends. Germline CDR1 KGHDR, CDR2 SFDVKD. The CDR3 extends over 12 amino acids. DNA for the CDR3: TGTGCCACCAGTGACGGGAGGTATGGCTACACCTTC. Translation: CATSDGRYGYTF.

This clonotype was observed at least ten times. The DNA for the CDR3 is TGTGCCAGCTCACCATCGGCAGGGGCAAGGGAAAACACCATATATTTT. This codes for CASSPSAGARENTIYF. The J gene is TRBJ1-3, the V gene TRBV18; weak D call: TRBD1 (6 bases). V was clipped by 2 bases and J by 6 bases, with 17 bases between them. Germline CDR1 KGHSH, CDR2 LQKENI. This CDR3 is 16 amino acids long. Filled out from reference TRBV18 and TRBJ1-3, the complete variable domain reads NAGVMQNPRHLVRRRGQEARLRCSPMKGHSHVYWYRQLPEEGLKFMVYLQKENIIDESGMPKERFSAEFPKEGPSILRIQQVVRGDSAAYFCASSPSAGARENTIYFGEGSWLTVV.

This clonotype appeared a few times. CDR3 sequence (DNA): TGTGCCAGTAGTTTTACCCTTCTCAGGGGGCCCGACGGCAATTACTACGAGCAGTACTTC. Its protein product is CASSFTLLRGPDGNYYEQYF. This chain uses TRBV19 with TRBJ2-7; the match to TRBD1 covers 8 bases. The CDR3 extends over 20 amino acids. Per the germline V gene, CDR1 is LNHDA and CDR2 is SQIVND (reference sequence). Unmatched junction bases numbered 24, after V lost 5 bases and J lost 3 bases.

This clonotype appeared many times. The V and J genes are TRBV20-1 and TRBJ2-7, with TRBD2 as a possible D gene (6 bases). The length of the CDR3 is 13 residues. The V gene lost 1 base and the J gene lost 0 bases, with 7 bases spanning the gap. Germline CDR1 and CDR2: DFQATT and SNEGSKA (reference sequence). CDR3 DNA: TGCAGTGCTAGAGCGGGAGTCTCCTACGAGCAGTACTTC. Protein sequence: CSARAGVSYEQYF.

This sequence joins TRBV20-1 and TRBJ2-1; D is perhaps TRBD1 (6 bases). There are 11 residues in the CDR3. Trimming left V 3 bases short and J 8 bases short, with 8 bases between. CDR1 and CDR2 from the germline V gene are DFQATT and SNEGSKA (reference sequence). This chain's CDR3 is CSASYRDEQFF. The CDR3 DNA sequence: TGCAGTGCTAGTTACAGGGATGAGCAGTTCTTC.

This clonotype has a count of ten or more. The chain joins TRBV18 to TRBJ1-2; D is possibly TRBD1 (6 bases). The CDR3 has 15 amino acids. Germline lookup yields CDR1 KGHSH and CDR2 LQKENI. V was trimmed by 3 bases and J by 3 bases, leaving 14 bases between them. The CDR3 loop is CASSPPGARDYGYTF. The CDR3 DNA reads TGTGCCAGCTCACCGCCGGGGGCAAGGGACTATGGCTACACCTTC.

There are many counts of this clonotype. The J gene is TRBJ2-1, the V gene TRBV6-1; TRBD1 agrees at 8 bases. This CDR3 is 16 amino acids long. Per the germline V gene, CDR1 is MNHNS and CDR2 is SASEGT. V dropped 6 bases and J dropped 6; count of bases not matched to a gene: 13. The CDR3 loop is CASSKGQGAVGNEQFF. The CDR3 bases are TGTGCCAGCAGCAAAGGTCAGGGGGCAGTCGGCAATGAGCAGTTCTTC.

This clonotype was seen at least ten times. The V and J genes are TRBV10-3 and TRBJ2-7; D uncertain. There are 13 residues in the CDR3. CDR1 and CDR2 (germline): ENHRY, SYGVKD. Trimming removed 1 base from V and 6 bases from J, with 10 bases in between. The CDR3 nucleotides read TGTGCCATCAGTGAGTATCAGGCTACCGAGCAGTACTTC. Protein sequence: CAISEYQATEQYF.

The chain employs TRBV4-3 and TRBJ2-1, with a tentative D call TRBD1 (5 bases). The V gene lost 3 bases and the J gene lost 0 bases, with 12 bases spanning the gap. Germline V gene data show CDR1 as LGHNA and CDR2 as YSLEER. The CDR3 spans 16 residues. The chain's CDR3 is CASSQQKGASYNEQFF. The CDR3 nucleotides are TGCGCCAGCAGCCAGCAGAAAGGGGCCTCCTACAATGAGCAGTTCTTC.

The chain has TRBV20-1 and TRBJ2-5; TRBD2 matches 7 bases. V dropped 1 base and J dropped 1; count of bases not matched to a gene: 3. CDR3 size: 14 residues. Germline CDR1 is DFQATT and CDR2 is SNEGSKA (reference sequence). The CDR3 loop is CSARGGSPQETQYF. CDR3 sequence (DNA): TGCAGTGCTAGAGGCGGGAGCCCCCAAGAGACCCAGTACTTC.

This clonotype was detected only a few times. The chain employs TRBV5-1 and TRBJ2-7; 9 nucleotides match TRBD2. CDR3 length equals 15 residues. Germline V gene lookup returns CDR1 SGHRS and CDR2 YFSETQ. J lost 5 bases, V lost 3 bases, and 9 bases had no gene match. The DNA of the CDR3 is TGCGCCAGCAGCTCATCGGGCGGGAGGGTCCACGAGCAGTACTTC. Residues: CASSSSGGRVHEQYF.

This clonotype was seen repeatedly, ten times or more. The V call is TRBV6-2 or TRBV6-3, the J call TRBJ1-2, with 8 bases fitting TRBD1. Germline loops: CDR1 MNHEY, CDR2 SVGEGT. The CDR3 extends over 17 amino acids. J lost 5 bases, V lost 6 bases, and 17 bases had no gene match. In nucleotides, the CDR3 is TGTGCCAGCAGCGATAACCGGGACAGGTCGAATACTTATGGCTACACCTTC. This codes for CASSDNRDRSNTYGYTF.

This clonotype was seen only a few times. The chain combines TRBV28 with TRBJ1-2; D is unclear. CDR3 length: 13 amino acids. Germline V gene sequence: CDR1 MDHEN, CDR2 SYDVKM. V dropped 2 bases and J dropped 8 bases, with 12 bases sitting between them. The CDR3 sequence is CASSLIDRPGYTF. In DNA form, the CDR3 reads TGTGCCAGCAGTTTAATTGACCGTCCAGGCTACACCTTC.

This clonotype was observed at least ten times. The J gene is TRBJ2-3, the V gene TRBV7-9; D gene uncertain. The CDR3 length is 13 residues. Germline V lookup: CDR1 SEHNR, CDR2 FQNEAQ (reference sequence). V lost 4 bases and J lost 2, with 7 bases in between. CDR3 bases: TGTGCCAGCAGCTACACATACACAGATACGCAGTATTTT. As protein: CASSYTYTDTQYF.

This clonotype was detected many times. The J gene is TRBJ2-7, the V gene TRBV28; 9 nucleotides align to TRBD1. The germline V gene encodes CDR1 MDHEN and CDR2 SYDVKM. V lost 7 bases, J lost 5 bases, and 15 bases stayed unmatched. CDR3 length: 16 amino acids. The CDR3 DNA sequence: TGTGCCAGCACCACACGGACAGGGGAATTCGCCAACGAGCAGTACTTC. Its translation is CASTTRTGEFANEQYF.

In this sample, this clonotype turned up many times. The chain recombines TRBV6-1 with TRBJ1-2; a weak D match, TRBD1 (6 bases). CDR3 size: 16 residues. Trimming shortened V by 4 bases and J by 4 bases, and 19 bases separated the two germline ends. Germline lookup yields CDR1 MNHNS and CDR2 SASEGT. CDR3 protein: CASSVEEQGWGYGYTF. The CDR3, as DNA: TGTGCCAGCAGTGTAGAAGAACAGGGTTGGGGCTATGGCTACACCTTC.

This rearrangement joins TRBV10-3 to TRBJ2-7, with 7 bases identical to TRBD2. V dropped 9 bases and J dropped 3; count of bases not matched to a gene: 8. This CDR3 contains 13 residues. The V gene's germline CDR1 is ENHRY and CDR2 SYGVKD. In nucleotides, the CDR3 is TGTGCCATTGGGGGGGGAGACCGCTACGAGCAGTACTTC. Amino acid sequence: CAIGGGDRYEQYF.

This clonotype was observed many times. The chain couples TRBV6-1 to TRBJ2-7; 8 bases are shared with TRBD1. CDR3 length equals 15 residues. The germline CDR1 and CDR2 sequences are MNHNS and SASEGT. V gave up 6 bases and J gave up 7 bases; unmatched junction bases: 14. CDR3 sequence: CASSETGGRLGEQYF. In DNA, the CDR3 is TGTGCCAGCAGCGAAACAGGGGGGAGGCTAGGAGAGCAGTACTTC.

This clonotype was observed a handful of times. The CDR3 DNA reads as TGTGCCAGTACCCTGGATGCAGGCCACTCCTACGAGCAGTACTTC. This sequence encodes CASTLDAGHSYEQYF. The chain recombines TRBV19 with TRBJ2-7; D is undetermined. The germline V and J ends were trimmed by 7 bases and 0 bases, with 16 bases remaining between them. This CDR3 spans 15 amino acids. CDR1 is LNHDA and CDR2 is SQIVND in the germline V gene (reference sequence).

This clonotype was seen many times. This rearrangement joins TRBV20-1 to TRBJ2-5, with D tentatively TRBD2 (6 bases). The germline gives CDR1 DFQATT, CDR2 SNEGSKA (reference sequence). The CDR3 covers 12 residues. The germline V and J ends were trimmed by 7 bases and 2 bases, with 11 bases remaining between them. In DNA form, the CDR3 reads TGCAGTGGAGGCGGGAAACAAGAGACCCAGTACTTC. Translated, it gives CSGGGKQETQYF.

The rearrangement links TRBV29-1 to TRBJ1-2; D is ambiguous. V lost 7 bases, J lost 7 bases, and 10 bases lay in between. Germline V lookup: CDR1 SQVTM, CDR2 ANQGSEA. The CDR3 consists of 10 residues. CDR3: CSDSYPGYTF. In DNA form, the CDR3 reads TGCAGCGACTCCTATCCTGGCTACACCTTC.

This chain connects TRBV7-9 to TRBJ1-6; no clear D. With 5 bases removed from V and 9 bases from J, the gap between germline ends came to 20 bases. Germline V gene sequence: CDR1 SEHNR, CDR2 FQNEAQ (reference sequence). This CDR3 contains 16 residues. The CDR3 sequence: CASSHVGGVWVSPLHF. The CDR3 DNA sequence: TGTGCCAGCAGCCACGTTGGTGGGGTTTGGGTTTCACCCCTCCACTTT.

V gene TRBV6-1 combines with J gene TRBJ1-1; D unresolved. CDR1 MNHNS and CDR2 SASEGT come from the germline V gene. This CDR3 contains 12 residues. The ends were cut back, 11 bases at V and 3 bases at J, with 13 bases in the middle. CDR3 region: CAGSGSDTEAFF. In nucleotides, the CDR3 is TGTGCCGGGTCGGGGTCGGACACTGAAGCTTTCTTT.